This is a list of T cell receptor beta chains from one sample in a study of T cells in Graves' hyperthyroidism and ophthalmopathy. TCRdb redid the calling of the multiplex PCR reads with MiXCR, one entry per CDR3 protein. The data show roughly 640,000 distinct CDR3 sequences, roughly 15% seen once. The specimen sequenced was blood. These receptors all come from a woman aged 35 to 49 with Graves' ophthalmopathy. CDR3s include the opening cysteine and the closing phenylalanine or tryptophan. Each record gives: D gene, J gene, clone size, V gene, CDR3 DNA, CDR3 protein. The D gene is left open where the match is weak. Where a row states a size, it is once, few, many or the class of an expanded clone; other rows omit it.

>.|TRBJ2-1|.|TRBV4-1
TGCGCCAGCAGCCAAGTGAGTGGCGACGTACAGCAGTTCTTC
CASSQVSGDVQQFF
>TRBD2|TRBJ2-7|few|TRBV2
TGTGCCAGCAGTGAAAAGGGGAGACTAGCGGGAGTTTACGAGCAGTACTTC
CASSEKGRLAGVYEQYF
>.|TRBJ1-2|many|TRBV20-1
TGCAGTGCTAGAGATCCAAGGTCGCAGGAAGCTAACTATGGCTACACCTTC
CSARDPRSQEANYGYTF
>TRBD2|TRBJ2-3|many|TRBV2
TGTGCCAGCAGCTTGGGACTAGCGATGTATACGCAGTATTTT
CASSLGLAMYTQYF
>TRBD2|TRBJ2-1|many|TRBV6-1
TGTGCCAGCAGGAGGACTAGCGGGGGTTACAATGAGCAGTTCTTC
CASRRTSGGYNEQFF
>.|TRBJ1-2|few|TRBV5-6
TGTGCCAGCAGCCCCCCACGTGGACAGAGGGTTTTTAACTATGGCTACACCTTC
CASSPPRGQRVFNYGYTF
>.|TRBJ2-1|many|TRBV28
TGTGCCAGCAGTTTTGGGGGAGTGACGAATGAGCAGTTCTTC
CASSFGGVTNEQFF
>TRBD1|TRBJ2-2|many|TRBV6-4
TGTGCCAGCAGCGAGGAACAGGGGGCGACCGGGGAGCTGTTTTTT
CASSEEQGATGELFF
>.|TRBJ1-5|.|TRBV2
TGTGCCAGCAGTGGACAAAGTGGGAATCAGCCCCAGCATTTT
CASSGQSGNQPQHF
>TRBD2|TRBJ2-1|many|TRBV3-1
TGTGCCAGCAGCCAAGGACTAGCGGGGGGGCTTGGTAACGAGCAGTTCTTC
CASSQGLAGGLGNEQFF
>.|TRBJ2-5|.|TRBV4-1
TGCGCCAGCAGCCCCCCCAGGGGGGCAGTTCAAGAGACCCAGTACTTC
CASSPPRGAVQETQYF
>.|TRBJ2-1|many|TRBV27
TGTGCCAGCAGGGAGCTGGGCCGGTTTAATGAGCAGTTCTTC
CASRELGRFNEQFF
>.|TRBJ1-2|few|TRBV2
TGTGCCAGCAGAAATCAGGAAAACTATGGCTACACCTTC
CASRNQENYGYTF
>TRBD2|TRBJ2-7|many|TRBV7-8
TGTGCCAGCAGCCCCTGGACTAGCGGGCCATACGAGCAGTACTTC
CASSPWTSGPYEQYF
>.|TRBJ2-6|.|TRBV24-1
TGTGCCACCTGCCCCGGCGACTCTGGGGCCAACGTCCTGACTTTC
CATCPGDSGANVLTF
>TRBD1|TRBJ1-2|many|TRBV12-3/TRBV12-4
TGTGCCAGCAGTTTAAGGGTTGGACAGGTTCATGGCTACACCTTC
CASSLRVGQVHGYTF